The clone carrying this T cell receptor beta chain was seen a handful of times. Its antigen is as yet unknown. The CDR3 is made up of 18 amino acids. J lost 4 bases, V lost 6 bases, and 14 bases had no gene match. Germline CDR1 and CDR2: MGHDK and SYGVNS. The sample originates from a study of post-analysis software for immune sequencing data. Findings and limits, study-wide: Those samples that were prepared in the same batch co-clustered strongly by F measure. A significant reduction in normalized Chao1 diversity was observed in multiple sclerosis patients versus controls. Comparison of patients with controls showed 4 to 6 TRBV segments more frequent in patients, TRBV5-6, TRBV5-1 and TRBV20-1 among them.

Prepared libraries of TCR beta cDNA carried unique molecular identifiers. TCRdb reprocessed the PCR reads via MiXCR and lists one record per CDR3 protein. The sample has roughly 800,000 distinct CDR3 sequences; about 27% are singletons. Sample: blood. The chain has TRBV25-1 and TRBJ1-4; 10 positions match TRBD1. The receptor was isolated from a girl between 5 and 17 years old with multiple sclerosis. Here the CDR3 DNA reads TGTGCCAGCAGCAAAACCAGGACAGGGGGGACTTATAATGAAAAACTGTTTTTT. Translating gives CASSKTRTGGTYNEKLFF.